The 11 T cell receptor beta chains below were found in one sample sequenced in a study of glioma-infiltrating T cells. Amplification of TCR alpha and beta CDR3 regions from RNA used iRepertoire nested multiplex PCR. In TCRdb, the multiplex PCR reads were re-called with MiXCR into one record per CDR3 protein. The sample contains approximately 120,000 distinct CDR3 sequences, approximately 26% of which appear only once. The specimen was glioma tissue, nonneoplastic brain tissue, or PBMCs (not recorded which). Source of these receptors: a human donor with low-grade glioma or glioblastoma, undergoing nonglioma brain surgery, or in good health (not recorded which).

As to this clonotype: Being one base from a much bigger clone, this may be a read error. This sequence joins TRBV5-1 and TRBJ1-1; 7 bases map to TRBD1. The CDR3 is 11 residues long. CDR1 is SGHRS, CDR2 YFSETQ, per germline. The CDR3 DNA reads TGCGACACCGTACAGGGGACTAAAGCTTTCTTT. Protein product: CDTVQGTKAFF.

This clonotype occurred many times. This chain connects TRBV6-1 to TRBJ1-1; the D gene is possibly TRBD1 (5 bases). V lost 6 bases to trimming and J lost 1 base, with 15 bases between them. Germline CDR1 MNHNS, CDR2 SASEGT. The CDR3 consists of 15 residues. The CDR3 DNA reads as TGTGCCAGCAGGTCCGACAGTAAGGGGAACACTGAAGCTTTCTTT. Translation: CASRSDSKGNTEAFF.

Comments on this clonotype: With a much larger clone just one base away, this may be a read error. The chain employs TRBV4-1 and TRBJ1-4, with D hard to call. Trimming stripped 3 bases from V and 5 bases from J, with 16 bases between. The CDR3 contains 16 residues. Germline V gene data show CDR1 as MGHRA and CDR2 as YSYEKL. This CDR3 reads CASSQYNDGRNEKLFF. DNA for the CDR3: TGCGCCAGCAGCCAGTATAACGACGGGCGAAATGAAAAACTGTTTTTT.

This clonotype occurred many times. The chain's CDR3 is CASSSQGTRQETQYF. The CDR3 nucleotides are TGTGCCAGCAGTTCCCAAGGGACCCGCCAAGAGACCCAGTACTTC. This rearrangement joins TRBV6-1 to TRBJ2-5; D may be TRBD1 or TRBD2 (5 bases each). Germline-derived CDR1 and CDR2 are MNHNS and SASEGT. V dropped 5 bases and J dropped 1 base, with 14 bases sitting between them. The CDR3 spans 15 residues.

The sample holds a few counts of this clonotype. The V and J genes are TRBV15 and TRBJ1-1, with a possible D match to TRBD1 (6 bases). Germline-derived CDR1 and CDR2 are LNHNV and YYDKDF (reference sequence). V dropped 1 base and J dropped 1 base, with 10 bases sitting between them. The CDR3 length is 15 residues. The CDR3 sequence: CATSRGGTSNTEAFF. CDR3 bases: TGTGCCACCAGCAGAGGAGGGACATCGAACACTGAAGCTTTCTTT.

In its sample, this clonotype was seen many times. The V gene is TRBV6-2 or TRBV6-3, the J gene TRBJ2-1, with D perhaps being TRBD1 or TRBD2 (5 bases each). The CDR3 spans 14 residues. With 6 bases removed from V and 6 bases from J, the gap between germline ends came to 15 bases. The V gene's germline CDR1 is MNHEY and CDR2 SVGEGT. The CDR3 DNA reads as TGTGCCAGCAGATATTCCGGGACCATCAATGAGCAGTTCTTC. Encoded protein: CASRYSGTINEQFF.

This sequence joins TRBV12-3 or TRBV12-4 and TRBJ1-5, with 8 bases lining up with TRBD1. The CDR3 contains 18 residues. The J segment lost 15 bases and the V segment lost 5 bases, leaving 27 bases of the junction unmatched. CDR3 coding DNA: TGTGCCAGCAGTCAGACAGGGGCCCAACCCTATAGCAATCAGCACCGGCATTTT. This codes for CASSQTGAQPYSNQHRHF.

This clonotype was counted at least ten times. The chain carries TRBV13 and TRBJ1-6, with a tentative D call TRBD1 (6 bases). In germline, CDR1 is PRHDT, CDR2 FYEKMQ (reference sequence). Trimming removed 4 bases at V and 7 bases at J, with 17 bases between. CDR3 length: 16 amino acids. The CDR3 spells CASSSQRTALNSPLHF. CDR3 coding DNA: TGTGCCAGCAGCTCCCAGCGGACAGCCTTGAATTCACCCCTCCACTTT.

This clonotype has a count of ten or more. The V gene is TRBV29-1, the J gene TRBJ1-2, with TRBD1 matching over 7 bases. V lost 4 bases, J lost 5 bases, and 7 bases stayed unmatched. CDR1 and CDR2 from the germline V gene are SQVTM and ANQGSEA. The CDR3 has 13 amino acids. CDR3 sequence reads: CSVVRGRYYGYTF. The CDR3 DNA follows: TGCAGCGTTGTTAGGGGGCGATATTATGGCTACACCTTC.

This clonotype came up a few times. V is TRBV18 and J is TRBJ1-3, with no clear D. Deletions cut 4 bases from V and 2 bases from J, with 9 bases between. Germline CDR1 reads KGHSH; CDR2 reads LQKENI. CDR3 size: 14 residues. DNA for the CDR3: TGTGCCAGCTCACTAGGAGGGACTGGAAACACCATATATTTT. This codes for CASSLGGTGNTIYF.

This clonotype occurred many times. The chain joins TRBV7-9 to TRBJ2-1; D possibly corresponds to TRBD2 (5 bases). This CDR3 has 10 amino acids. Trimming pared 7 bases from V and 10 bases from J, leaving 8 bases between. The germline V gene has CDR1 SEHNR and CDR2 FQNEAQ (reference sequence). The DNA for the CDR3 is TGTGCCAGCACTCGACTAGAGCAGTTCTTC. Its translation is CASTRLEQFF. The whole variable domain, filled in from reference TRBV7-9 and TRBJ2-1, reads DTGVSQNPRHKITKRGQNVTFRCDPISEHNRLYWYRQTLGQGPEFLTYFQNEAQLEKSRLLSDRFSAERPKGSFSTLEIQRTEQGDSAMYLCASTRLEQFFGPGTRLTVL.